The T cell receptor beta chain under discussion was sequenced for a study of tumor-infiltrating lymphocytes in oesophageal squamous cell carcinoma. Losses at the gene ends were 3 bases for V and 5 bases for J; bases not matched to a gene: 1. Germline values: CDR1 SGHVS, CDR2 FNYEAQ. The CDR3 consists of 13 residues. TCRdb ran MiXCR on the PCR reads and lists one entry per CDR3 protein. The table records 12,000 or so distinct CDR3 sequences, 50% to 65% of them present only once. Sequencing input: esophageal tumor tissue. V gene TRBV7-6 combines with J gene TRBJ2-1, with 7 positions matching TRBD1. This TCR derives from a female donor with esophageal squamous cell carcinoma. CDR3 DNA: TGTGCCAGCAGCTTCGACAGGGACAATGAGCAGTTCTTC. Protein product: CASSFDRDNEQFF.